Given below is one T cell receptor (beta chain) in context. Its antigen is undetermined. The data were obtained in a study of vaccination and CD4 T cells after COVID-19. The wider study: Control wells got either CEFX epitopes, HIV-1 Nef peptides, or no peptide at all.

An Oncomine TCR Beta short-read assay was used to sequence the DNA from cultured CD4+ T cells. TCRdb re-derived calls from the PCR reads in MiXCR, one entry per CDR3 protein. In the table there are more than 7,500 distinct CDR3 sequences, 50% to 60% of which are singletons. Treatment defined: roughly 11-day PBMC culture with coronavirus spike peptide pools or control peptides (ViraFEST assay). Trimming pared 4 bases from V and 3 bases from J, leaving 10 bases between. The CDR3 is 15 amino acids. CDR1 and CDR2 from the germline V gene are MNHNS and SASEGT. Study-level results: Vaccine-specific clones in convalescent patients were spike mono-reactive in 304 of 307 cases.

The chain has TRBV6-1 and TRBJ2-6; TRBD1 is a possible D gene (5 bases). This receptor was obtained from a human donor who had recovered from COVID-19. The specimen was CD4+ T cells from blood, cultured in vitro. As DNA, the CDR3 is TGTGCCAGCAGTGGCAGGGTTTATGGGGCCAACGTCCTGACTTTC. It is translated as CASSGRVYGANVLTF.